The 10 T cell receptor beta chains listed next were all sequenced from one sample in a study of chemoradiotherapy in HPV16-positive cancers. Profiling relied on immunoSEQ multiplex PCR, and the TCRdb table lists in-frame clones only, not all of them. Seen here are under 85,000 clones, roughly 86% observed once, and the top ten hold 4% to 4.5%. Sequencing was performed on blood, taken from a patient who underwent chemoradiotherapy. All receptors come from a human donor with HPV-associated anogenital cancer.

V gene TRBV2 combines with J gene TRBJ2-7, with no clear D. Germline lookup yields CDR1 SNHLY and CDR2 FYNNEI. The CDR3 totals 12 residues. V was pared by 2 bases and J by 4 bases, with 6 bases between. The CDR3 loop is CASSERFYEQYF. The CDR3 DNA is TGTGCCAGCAGTGAAAGATTTTACGAGCAGTACTTC.

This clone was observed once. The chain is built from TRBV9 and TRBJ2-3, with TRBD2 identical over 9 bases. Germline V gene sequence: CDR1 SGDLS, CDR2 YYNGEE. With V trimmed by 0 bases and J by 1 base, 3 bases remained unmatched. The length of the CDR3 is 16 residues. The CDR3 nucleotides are TGTGCCAGCAGCGTAGCGGCGGGGGGGCGCACAGATACGCAGTATTTT. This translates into CASSVAAGGRTDTQYF.

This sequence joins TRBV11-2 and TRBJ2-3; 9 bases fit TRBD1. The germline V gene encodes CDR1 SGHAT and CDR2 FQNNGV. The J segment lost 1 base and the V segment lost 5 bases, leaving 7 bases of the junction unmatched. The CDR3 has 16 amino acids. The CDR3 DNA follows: TGTGCCAGCAGCAAGCAACGGACAGGGGGCACAGATACGCAGTATTTT. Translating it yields CASSKQRTGGTDTQYF. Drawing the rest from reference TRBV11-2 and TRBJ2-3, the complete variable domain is EAGVAQSPRYKIIEKRQSVAFWCNPISGHATLYWYQQILGQGPKLLIQFQNNGVVDDSQLPKDRFSAERLKGVDSTLKIQPAKLEDSAVYLCASSKQRTGGTDTQYFGPGTRLTVL.

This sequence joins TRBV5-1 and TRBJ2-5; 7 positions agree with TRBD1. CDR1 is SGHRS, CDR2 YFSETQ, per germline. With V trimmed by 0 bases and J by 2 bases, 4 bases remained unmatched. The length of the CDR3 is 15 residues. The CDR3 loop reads CASSLDGTEQETQYF. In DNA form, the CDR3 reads TGCGCCAGCAGCTTGGACGGGACAGAACAAGAGACCCAGTACTTC.

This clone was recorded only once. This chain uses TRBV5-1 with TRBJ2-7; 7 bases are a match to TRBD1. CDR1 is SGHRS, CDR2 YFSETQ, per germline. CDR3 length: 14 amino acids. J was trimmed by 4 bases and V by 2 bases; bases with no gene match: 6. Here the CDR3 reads CASSFGTASYEQYF. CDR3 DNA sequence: TGCGCCAGCAGCTTTGGGACAGCGAGTTACGAGCAGTACTTC. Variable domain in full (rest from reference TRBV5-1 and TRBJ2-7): KAGVTQTPRYLIKTRGQQVTLSCSPISGHRSVSWYQQTPGQGLQFLFEYFSETQRNKGNFPGRFSGRQFSNSRSEMNVSTLELGDSALYLCASSFGTASYEQYFGPGTRLTVT.

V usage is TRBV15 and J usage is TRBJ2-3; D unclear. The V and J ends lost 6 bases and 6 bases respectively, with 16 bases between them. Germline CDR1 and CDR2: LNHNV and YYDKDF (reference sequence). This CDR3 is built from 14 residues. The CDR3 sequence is CATSVSVAGDTQYF. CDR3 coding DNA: TGTGCCACCAGTGTCTCAGTGGCTGGGGATACGCAGTATTTT.

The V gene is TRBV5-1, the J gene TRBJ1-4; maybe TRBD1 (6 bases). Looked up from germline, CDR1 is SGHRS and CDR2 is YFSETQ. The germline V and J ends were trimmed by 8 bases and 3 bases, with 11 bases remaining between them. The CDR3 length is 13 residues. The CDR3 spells CASGTGSNEKLFF. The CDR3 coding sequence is TGCGCCAGTGGAACAGGGTCTAATGAAAAACTGTTTTTT.

The CDR3 loop is CASSQHNAGPGTTEAFF. CDR3 DNA sequence: TGCGCCAGCAGCCAGCATAACGCCGGGCCCGGGACTACTGAAGCTTTCTTT. The rearrangement joins TRBV4-1 to TRBJ1-1, with D maybe TRBD1 (5 bases). The CDR3 covers 17 residues. Trimming left V 3 bases short and J 5 bases short, with 22 bases between. Germline assignment: CDR1 MGHRA and CDR2 YSYEKL.

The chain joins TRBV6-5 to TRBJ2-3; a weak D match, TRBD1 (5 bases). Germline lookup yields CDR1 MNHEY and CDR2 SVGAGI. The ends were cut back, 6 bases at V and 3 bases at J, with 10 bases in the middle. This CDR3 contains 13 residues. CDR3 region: CASSRPGTDTQYF. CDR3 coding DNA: TGTGCCAGCAGCCGCCCAGGGACAGATACGCAGTATTTT.

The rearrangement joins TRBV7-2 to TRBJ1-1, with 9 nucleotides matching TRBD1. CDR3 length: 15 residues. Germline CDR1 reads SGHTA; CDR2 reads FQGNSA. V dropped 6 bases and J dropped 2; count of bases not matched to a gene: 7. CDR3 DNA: TGTGCCAGCAGGGAGGGACAGGGCCCAAACACTGAAGCTTTCTTT. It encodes CASREGQGPNTEAFF.